Detailed here is one TCR beta chain. This clonotype showed up just once. Its antigen remains undetermined. There are no base qualities to consult, and no much larger clone falls within one base. These data belong to a study of chronic HIV infection and antiretroviral therapy (dated by TCRdb to between 2015 and 2017). Libraries were prepared through 5' RACE. Sequencing instrument: Illumina MiSeq. Through fastp at Q25 and MiXCR, TCRdb rebuilt clones from the public reads, retaining in-frame beta chains. Each CDR3 protein gets just one entry, which takes the most common genes and DNA from the rows behind it. The sample table shows some 43,000 distinct CDR3 sequences, and about a fifth are seen once. The ten largest clones add up to approximately 3% of the sample. The clonotype was recovered from an adult who had HIV and had not received antiretroviral therapy, or was an uninfected healthy control (not recorded which). What was sequenced was peripheral blood.

The CDR3 is CASSLLGQGRYEQYF. The sequenced DNA: TGTGCCAGCAGTCTCCTAGGACAGGGACGGTACGAGCAGTACTTC. The chain links TRBV28 with TRBJ2-7, with 8 bases in between that match TRBD1. According to the germline V gene, CDR1 reads MDHEN and CDR2 reads SYDVKM. The CDR3 has 15 amino acids, counting the end cysteine and phenylalanine. The kept DNA is CDR3 alone, 45 bases in frame from the first base. Trimming leaves V shorter by 5 bases and J shorter by 4 bases, with the junction holding 10 bases beyond the gene matches. When the CDR3 is completed using the reference TRBV28 and TRBJ2-7 genes on either side, the full variable domain is DVKVTQSSRYLVKRTGEKVFLECVQDMDHENMFWYRQDPGLGLRLIYFSYDVKMKEKGDIPEGYSVSREKKERFSLILESASTNQTSMYLCASSLLGQGRYEQYFGPGTRLTVT.